One sample yielded the 17 T cell receptor beta chains listed below, sequenced in a study of shared clonotypes between healthy human individuals. Measured with immunoSEQ multiplex PCR; TCRdb has only the in-frame clones, and not every one. Here the sample spans 70,000 to 95,000 clones, about 61% being singletons. Source material: memory CD8+ T cells sorted from blood. Subset: CD45RO+ cells pooled with CCR7-negative TemRA cells. The receptors stem from a young man in good health.

The chain joins TRBV5-6 to TRBJ2-3; tentative D call: TRBD2 (6 bases). The CDR3 consists of 13 residues. Germline V gives CDR1 SGHDT, CDR2 YYEEEE. V was trimmed by 3 bases and J by 7 bases, leaving 12 bases between them. The CDR3 DNA reads as TGTGCCAGCAGCTCGACTAGTTCGCATACGCAGTATTTT. This gives the protein CASSSTSSHTQYF.

The CDR3 nucleotides are TGTGCCAGCAGCTTAGGTCTCCGGGGCTCTGGGGCCAACGTCCTGACTTTC. As protein: CASSLGLRGSGANVLTF. V and J are TRBV7-9 and TRBJ2-6; D may be TRBD2 (5 bases). CDR1 SEHNR and CDR2 FQNEAQ come from the germline V gene (reference sequence). The CDR3 is 17 residues long. V lost 1 base, J lost 0 bases, and 10 bases lay in between.

J is TRBJ2-7 and V is TRBV9, with 7 bases that match TRBD2. The CDR3 covers 15 residues. Germline V CDR1 and CDR2: SGDLS, YYNGEE. V lost 1 base and J lost 4; bases outside the gene matches: 8. The CDR3 bases are TGTGCCAGCAGCGTACTAGCGGACTACGGGTACGAGCAGTACTTC. This gives the protein CASSVLADYGYEQYF.

V and J are TRBV27 and TRBJ1-4; D not resolved. The CDR3 is made up of 16 amino acids. Germline V gene data show CDR1 as MNHEY and CDR2 as SMNVEV (reference sequence). V lost 2 bases to trimming and J lost 0 bases, with 10 bases between them. The CDR3 DNA reads TGTGCCAGCAGTTTACCATCTCAGCCAACTAATGAAAAACTGTTTTTT. This translates into CASSLPSQPTNEKLFF.

V gene TRBV11-2 combines with J gene TRBJ1-3; D perhaps matches TRBD1 (5 bases). This CDR3 comprises 14 residues. V lost 4 bases and J 4 bases, leaving 11 bases between the germline ends. Germline V gene lookup returns CDR1 SGHAT and CDR2 FQNNGV. CDR3 amino acids: CASSSPRVGNTIYF. The DNA for the CDR3 is TGTGCCAGCAGCTCCCCCAGGGTAGGAAACACCATATATTTT.

This clone was observed a handful of times. The CDR3 coding sequence is TGTGCCACCAGCAGAGATAGGAGGGGGGATGGCTACACCTTC. As protein: CATSRDRRGDGYTF. V is TRBV15 and J is TRBJ1-2; tentatively, D is TRBD1 (6 bases). CDR3 size: 14 residues. The germline V and J ends were trimmed by 0 bases and 6 bases, with 11 bases remaining between them. The germline V gene encodes CDR1 LNHNV and CDR2 YYDKDF (reference sequence).

DNA of the CDR3: TGTGCCAGCAGCTTTAATCCGGACAGGGGGTCCGAGCAGTACTTC. It specifies CASSFNPDRGSEQYF. This chain links TRBV11-1 with TRBJ2-7; TRBD1 matches 10 bases. This CDR3 has 15 residues. Germline CDR1 is SGHAT and CDR2 is FQDESV (reference sequence). The V segment lost 3 bases and the J segment 6 bases; nucleotides outside the gene matches: 8. The full variable domain, in which reference TRBV11-1 and TRBJ2-7 provide the parts outside the CDR3, is EAEVAQSPRYKITEKSQAVAFWCDPISGHATLYWYRQILGQGPELLVQFQDESVVDDSQLPKDRFSAERLKGVDSTLKIQPAELGDSAMYLCASSFNPDRGSEQYFGPGTRLTVT.

The J gene is TRBJ1-5, the V gene TRBV15, with D perhaps TRBD1 (6 bases). Germline CDR1 reads LNHNV; CDR2 reads YYDKDF (reference sequence). This CDR3 is built from 16 residues. With 1 base removed from V and 2 bases from J, the gap between germline ends came to 12 bases. As DNA, the CDR3 is TGTGCCACCAGCAGAGGCAGCGGACAGCGCAATCAGCCCCAGCATTTT. This translates into CATSRGSGQRNQPQHF.

The chain joins TRBV28 to TRBJ2-1, with TRBD2 identical over 10 bases. The CDR3 contains 18 residues. V shed 7 bases and J 4 bases; nucleotides not matched to a gene: 16. CDR1 MDHEN and CDR2 SYDVKM come from the germline V gene. CDR3 bases: TGTGCCAGCATAGGAATCACAAACTTACTAGCGGGGTACAATGAGCAGTTCTTC. It translates to CASIGITNLLAGYNEQFF.

This sequence joins TRBV29-1 and TRBJ2-1, with 8 bases fitting TRBD1. Germline loops: CDR1 SQVTM, CDR2 ANQGSEA. The CDR3 spans 14 residues. The ends lost 6 bases at V and 6 bases at J; junction bases unmatched: 10. The CDR3 DNA sequence: TGCAGCGTGTTCCACAGGGGGGAGAGCAATGAGCAGTTCTTC. Translated: CSVFHRGESNEQFF.

This clone has a count of ten or more. The chain joins TRBV19 to TRBJ2-2; 8 bases match TRBD2. The CDR3 runs to 14 residues. Trimming took 7 bases from V and 7 from J; bases not matched to a gene: 8. CDR1 and CDR2 (germline): LNHDA, SQIVND (reference sequence). In DNA form, the CDR3 reads TGTGCCAGTATATTAGCGGGACCGGTCGGGGAGCTGTTTTTT. Its translation: CASILAGPVGELFF.

The genes are TRBV7-9 and TRBJ1-5; 7 nucleotides line up with TRBD1. The CDR3 is made up of 16 amino acids. The germline V gene encodes CDR1 SEHNR and CDR2 FQNEAQ (reference sequence). V shed 6 bases and J 6 bases; nucleotides not matched to a gene: 14. CDR3 in amino acids: CASSHQGEVFGQPQHF. The CDR3 nucleotides are TGTGCCAGCAGTCACCAGGGGGAGGTTTTCGGTCAGCCCCAGCATTTT.

V usage is TRBV5-8 and J usage is TRBJ2-7, with D tentatively TRBD2 (6 bases). CDR3 size: 15 residues. The V gene's germline CDR1 is SGHTS and CDR2 YDEGEE. Between the trimmed V and J ends, which lost 0 bases and 2 bases, there was a span of 12 bases. As DNA, the CDR3 is TGTGCCAGCAGCTTGGTGGGGGGAACGGCCTACGAGCAGTACTTC. This codes for CASSLVGGTAYEQYF.

V gene TRBV5-1 combines with J gene TRBJ2-3, with D possibly TRBD2 on 5 matching bases. Germline CDR1 and CDR2: SGHRS and YFSETQ. Trimming stripped 3 bases from V and 11 bases from J, with 13 bases between. The CDR3 contains 12 residues. The CDR3 reads CASSSDWGEQYF. The CDR3, as DNA: TGCGCCAGCAGCTCGGACTGGGGAGAGCAGTATTTT.

This clone was detected once. The chain couples TRBV7-8 to TRBJ2-1, with no clear D. The ends were cut back, 5 bases at V and 2 bases at J, with 7 bases in the middle. Germline-derived CDR1 and CDR2 are SGHVS and FQNEAQ. CDR3 length equals 13 residues. CDR3 protein: CASSSRPYNEQFF. The CDR3, as DNA: TGTGCCAGCAGCAGCAGACCCTACAATGAGCAGTTCTTC.

The chain carries TRBV4-3 and TRBJ2-3; 8 nucleotides match TRBD2. This CDR3 spans 15 amino acids. Germline V gene data show CDR1 as LGHNA and CDR2 as YSLEER. Trimming cost V 0 bases and J 3 bases; bases outside gene matches: 2. CDR3 residues: CASSQDSGGTDTQYF. The CDR3 DNA sequence: TGCGCCAGCAGCCAAGATTCGGGGGGGACAGATACGCAGTATTTT.

The CDR3 region is CAIMLVWEQYF. The CDR3 bases are TGTGCCATAATGCTGGTTTGGGAGCAGTACTTC. The J gene is TRBJ2-7, the V gene TRBV5-3, with D hard to call. TRBV5-3 is flagged as an ORF with uncertain function. Trimming removed 9 bases from V and 7 bases from J, with 14 bases in between. The CDR3 has 11 amino acids.